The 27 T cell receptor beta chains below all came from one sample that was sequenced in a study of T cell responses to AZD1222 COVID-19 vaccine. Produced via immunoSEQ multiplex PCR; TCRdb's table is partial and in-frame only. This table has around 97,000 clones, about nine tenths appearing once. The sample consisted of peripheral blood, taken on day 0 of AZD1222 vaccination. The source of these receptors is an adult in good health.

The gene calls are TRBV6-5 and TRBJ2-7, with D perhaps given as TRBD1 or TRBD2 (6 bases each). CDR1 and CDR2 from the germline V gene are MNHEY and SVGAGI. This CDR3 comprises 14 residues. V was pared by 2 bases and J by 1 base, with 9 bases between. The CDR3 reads CASSYRGRSYEQYF. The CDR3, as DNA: TGTGCCAGCAGTTACAGGGGGAGGTCCTACGAGCAGTACTTC.

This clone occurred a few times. In nucleotides, the CDR3 is TGTGCCAGCAGCGATACAGGGTATAATTCACCCCTCCACTTT. This encodes CASSDTGYNSPLHF. This chain joins TRBV2 and TRBJ1-6, with D possibly matching TRBD1 (6 bases). The V gene lost 6 bases and the J gene lost 4 bases, with 10 bases spanning the gap. Germline CDR1 SNHLY, CDR2 FYNNEI. This CDR3 has 14 amino acids.

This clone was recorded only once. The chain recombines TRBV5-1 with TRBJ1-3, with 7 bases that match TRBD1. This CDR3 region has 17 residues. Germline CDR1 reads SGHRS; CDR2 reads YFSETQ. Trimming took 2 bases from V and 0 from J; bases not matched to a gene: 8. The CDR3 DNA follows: TGCGCCAGCAGCTTAGGGACAGTACAGCTCTCTGGAAACACCATATATTTT. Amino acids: CASSLGTVQLSGNTIYF.

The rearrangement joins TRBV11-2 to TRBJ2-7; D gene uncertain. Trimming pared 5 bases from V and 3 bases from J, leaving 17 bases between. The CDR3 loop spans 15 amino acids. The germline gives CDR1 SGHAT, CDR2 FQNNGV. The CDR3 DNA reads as TGTGCCAGCAGCGCTTGGTCCCCGATGTTCTACGAGCAGTACTTC. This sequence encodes CASSAWSPMFYEQYF.

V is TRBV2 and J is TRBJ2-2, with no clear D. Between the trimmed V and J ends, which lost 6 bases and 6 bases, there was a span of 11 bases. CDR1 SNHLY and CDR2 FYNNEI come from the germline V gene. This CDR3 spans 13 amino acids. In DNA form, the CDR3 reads TGTGCCAGCAGCCGGTGGAGTGCCGGGGAGCTGTTTTTT. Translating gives CASSRWSAGELFF.

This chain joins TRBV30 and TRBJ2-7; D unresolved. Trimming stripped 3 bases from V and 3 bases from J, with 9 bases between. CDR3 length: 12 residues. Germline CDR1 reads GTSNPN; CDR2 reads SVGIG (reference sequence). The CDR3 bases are TGTGCCTGGAGGGGTCTAAGCTACGAGCAGTACTTC. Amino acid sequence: CAWRGLSYEQYF.

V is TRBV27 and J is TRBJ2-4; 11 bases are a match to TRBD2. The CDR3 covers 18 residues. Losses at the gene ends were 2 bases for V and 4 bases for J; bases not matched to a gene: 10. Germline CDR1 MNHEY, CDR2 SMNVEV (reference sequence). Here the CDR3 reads CASSLQGDRLAGKNIQYF. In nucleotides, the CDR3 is TGTGCCAGCAGTTTACAAGGGGACAGACTAGCGGGGAAAAACATTCAGTACTTC.

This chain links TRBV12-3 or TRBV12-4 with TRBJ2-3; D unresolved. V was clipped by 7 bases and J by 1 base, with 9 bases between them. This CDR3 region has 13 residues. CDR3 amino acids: CASTQRGTDTQYF. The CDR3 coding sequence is TGTGCCAGCACCCAGCGCGGCACAGATACGCAGTATTTT.

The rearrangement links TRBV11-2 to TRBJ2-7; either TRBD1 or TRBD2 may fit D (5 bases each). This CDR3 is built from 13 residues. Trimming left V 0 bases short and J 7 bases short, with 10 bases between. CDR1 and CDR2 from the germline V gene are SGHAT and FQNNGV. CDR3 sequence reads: CASSLDPGTEQYF. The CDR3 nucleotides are TGTGCCAGCAGCTTAGACCCGGGGACGGAGCAGTACTTC.

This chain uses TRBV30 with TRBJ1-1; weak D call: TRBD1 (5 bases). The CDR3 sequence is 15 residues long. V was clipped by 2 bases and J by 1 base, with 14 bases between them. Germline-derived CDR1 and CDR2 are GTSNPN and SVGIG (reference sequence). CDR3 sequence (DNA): TGTGCCTGGAGTAGGGGCCTAGGGCGGAACACTGAAGCTTTCTTT. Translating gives CAWSRGLGRNTEAFF.

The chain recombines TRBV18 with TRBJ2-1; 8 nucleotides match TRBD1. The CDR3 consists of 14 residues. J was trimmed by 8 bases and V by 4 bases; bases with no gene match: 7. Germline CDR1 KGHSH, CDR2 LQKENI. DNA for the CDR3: TGTGCCAGCTCACAAACGACAGGGGTGGATGAGCAGTTCTTC. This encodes CASSQTTGVDEQFF.

DNA of the CDR3: TGTGCCAGCAGCCCGATCGGGACAGGGACCTACGAGCAGTACTTC. It translates to CASSPIGTGTYEQYF. The chain is built from TRBV6-2 or TRBV6-3 and TRBJ2-7; 9 bases are a match to TRBD1. Germline V gene sequence: CDR1 MNHEY, CDR2 SVGEGT. This CDR3 is 15 amino acids long. V was pared by 6 bases and J by 2 bases, with 8 bases of the junction left unmatched.

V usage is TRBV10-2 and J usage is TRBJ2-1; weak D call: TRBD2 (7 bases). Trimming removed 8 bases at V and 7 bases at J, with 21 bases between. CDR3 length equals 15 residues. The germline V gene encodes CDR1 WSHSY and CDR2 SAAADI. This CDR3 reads CASSLEGGRRNEQFF. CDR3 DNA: TGCGCCAGCTCCCTGGAGGGGGGGCGCAGGAATGAGCAGTTCTTC.

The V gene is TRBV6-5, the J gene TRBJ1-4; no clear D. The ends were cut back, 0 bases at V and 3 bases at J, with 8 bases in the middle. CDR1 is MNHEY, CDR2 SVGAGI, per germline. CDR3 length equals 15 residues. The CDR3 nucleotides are TGTGCCAGCAGTTACTCGGTGGCAGCTAATGAAAAACTGTTTTTT. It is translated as CASSYSVAANEKLFF.

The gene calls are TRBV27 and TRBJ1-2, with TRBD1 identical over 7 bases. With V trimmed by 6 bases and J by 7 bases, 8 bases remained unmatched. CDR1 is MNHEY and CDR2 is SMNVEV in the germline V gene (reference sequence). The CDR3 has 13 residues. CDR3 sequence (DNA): TGTGCCAGCAGCTACCGACAGGGACGTGGCTACACCTTC. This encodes CASSYRQGRGYTF.

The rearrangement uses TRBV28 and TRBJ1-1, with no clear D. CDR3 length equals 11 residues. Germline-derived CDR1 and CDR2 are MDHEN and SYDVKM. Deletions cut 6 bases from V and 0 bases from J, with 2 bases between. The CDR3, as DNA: TGTGCCAGCAGAGTGAACACTGAAGCTTTCTTT. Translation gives CASRVNTEAFF.

DNA for the CDR3: TGTGCCAGCAGCACCACAGTGAACACTGAAGCTTTCTTT. Translating gives CASSTTVNTEAFF. V usage is TRBV9 and J usage is TRBJ1-1; D ambiguous. Germline-derived CDR1 and CDR2 are SGDLS and YYNGEE. V was pared by 4 bases and J by 0 bases, with 7 bases between. This CDR3 contains 13 residues.

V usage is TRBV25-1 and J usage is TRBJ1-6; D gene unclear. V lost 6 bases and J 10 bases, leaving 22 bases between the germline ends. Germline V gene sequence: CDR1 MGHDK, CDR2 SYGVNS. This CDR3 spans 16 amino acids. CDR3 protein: CASSEVGPRKNSPLHF. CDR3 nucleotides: TGTGCCAGCAGCGAAGTGGGCCCCCGGAAGAACTCACCCCTCCACTTT. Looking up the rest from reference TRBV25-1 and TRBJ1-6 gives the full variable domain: EADIYQTPRYLVIGTGKKITLECSQTMGHDKMYWYQQDPGMELHLIHYSYGVNSTEKGDLSSESTVSRIRTEHFPLTLESARPSHTSQYLCASSEVGPRKNSPLHFGNGTRLTVT.

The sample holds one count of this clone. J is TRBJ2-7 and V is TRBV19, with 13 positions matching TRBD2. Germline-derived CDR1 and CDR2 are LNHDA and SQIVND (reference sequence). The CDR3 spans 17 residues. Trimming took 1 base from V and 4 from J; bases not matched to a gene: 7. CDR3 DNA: TGTGCCAGTAGTATAGCAGGACTAGCGGGAGAGGGTTACGAGCAGTACTTC. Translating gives CASSIAGLAGEGYEQYF.

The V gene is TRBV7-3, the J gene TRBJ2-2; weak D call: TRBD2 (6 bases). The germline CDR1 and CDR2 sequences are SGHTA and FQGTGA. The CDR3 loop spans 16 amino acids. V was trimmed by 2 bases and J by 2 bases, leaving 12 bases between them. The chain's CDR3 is CASSLAGGANTGELFF. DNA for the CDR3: TGTGCCAGCAGCTTAGCAGGCGGGGCCAACACCGGGGAGCTGTTTTTT. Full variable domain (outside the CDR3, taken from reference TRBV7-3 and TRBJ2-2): GAGVSQTPSNKVTEKGKYVELRCDPISGHTALYWYRQSLGQGPEFLIYFQGTGAADDSGLPNDRFFAVRPEGSVSTLKIQRTERGDSAVYLCASSLAGGANTGELFFGEGSRLTVL.

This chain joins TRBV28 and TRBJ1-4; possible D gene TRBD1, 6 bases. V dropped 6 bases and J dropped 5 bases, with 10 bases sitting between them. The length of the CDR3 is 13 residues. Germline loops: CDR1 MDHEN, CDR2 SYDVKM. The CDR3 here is CASRGQGNEKLFF. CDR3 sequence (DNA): TGTGCCAGCAGGGGACAAGGCAATGAAAAACTGTTTTTT. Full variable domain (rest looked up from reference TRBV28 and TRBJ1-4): DVKVTQSSRYLVKRTGEKVFLECVQDMDHENMFWYRQDPGLGLRLIYFSYDVKMKEKGDIPEGYSVSREKKERFSLILESASTNQTSMYLCASRGQGNEKLFFGSGTQLSVL.

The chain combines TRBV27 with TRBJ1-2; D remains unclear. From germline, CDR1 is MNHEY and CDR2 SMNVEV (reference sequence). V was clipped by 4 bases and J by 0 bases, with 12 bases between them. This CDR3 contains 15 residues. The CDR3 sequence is CASSSLSPANYGYTF. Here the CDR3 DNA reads TGTGCCAGCAGTTCCCTCTCTCCTGCTAACTATGGCTACACCTTC.

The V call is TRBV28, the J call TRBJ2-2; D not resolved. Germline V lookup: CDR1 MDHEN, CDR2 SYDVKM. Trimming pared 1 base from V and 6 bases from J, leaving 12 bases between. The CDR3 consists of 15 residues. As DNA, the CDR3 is TGTGCCAGCAGTTTATTTGGGTCAAACGCCGGGGAGCTGTTTTTT. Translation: CASSLFGSNAGELFF.

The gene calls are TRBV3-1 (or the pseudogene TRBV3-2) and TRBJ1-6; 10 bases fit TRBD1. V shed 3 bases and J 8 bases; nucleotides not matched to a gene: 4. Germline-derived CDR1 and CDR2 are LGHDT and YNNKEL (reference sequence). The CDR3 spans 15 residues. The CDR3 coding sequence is TGTGCCAGCAGCCAGGGACAGGGGATGGATTCACCCCTCCACTTT. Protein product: CASSQGQGMDSPLHF.

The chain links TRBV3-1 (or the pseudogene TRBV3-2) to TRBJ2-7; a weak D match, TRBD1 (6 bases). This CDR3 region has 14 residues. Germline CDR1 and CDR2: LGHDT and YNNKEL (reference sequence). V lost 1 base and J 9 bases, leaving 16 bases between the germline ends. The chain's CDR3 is CASSQGTAPERQYF. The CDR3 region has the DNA TGTGCCAGCAGCCAAGGGACAGCGCCAGAGAGGCAGTACTTC.

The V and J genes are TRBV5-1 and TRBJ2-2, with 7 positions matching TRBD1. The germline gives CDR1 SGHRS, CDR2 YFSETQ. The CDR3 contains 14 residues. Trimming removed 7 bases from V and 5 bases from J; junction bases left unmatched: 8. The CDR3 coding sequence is TGCGCCAGCCAAGAGGGACAGCAGACCGGGGAGCTGTTTTTT. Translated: CASQEGQQTGELFF.

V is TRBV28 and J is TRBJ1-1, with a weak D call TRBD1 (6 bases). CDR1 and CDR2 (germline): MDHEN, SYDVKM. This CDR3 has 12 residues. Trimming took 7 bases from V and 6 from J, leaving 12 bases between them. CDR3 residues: CASNSGVAEAFF. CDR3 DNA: TGTGCCAGCAACTCAGGGGTTGCTGAAGCTTTCTTT.